Presented here are 9 T cell receptor beta chains from one specimen sequenced in a study of T cells in lung cancer brain metastases. Method: immunoSEQ multiplex PCR; TCRdb's copy keeps in-frame clones and lacks some. The sample holds about 2,800 clones, approximately 91% seen once. The sequenced sample was tumor tissue from the primary lung tumor. These receptors were taken from a woman aged 50 to 65 with non-small cell lung cancer.

The chain links TRBV5-6 to TRBJ2-7; D gene unclear. From germline, CDR1 is SGHDT and CDR2 YYEEEE. V dropped 1 base and J dropped 1 base, with 9 bases sitting between them. The CDR3 sequence is 14 residues long. Written as DNA, the CDR3 is TGTGCCAGCAGCTTGTGGGTGGCGTCCTACGAGCAGTACTTC. It encodes CASSLWVASYEQYF.

The rearrangement links TRBV5-1 to TRBJ2-1, with TRBD2 matching over 11 bases. Germline V gene lookup returns CDR1 SGHRS and CDR2 YFSETQ. V trimming: 4 bases; J trimming: 4 bases; junction bases outside the gene matches: 1. This CDR3 contains 14 residues. CDR3: CASSPSGGYNEQFF. CDR3 bases: TGCGCCAGCAGCCCTAGCGGGGGGTACAATGAGCAGTTCTTC.

This chain's CDR3 is CASGTGVGSTYEQYF. CDR3 nucleotides: TGCGCCAGCGGGACAGGGGTAGGCTCCACCTACGAGCAGTACTTC. J is TRBJ2-7 and V is TRBV5-1, with 10 bases fitting TRBD1. The CDR3 is 15 residues long. The V and J ends lost 7 bases and 2 bases, in that order; junction bases with no gene match: 9. Germline V gene sequence: CDR1 SGHRS, CDR2 YFSETQ.

This clone has a single count. The chain uses TRBV11-1 and TRBJ1-1; possible D gene TRBD1, 5 bases. Germline V gives CDR1 SGHAT, CDR2 FQDESV (reference sequence). The CDR3 spans 14 residues. The ends were cut back, 5 bases at V and 1 base at J, with 11 bases in the middle. The CDR3 sequence is CASSQPTENTEAFF. As DNA, the CDR3 is TGTGCCAGCAGCCAACCGACAGAGAACACTGAAGCTTTCTTT.

The rearrangement joins TRBV14 to TRBJ2-6; D ambiguous. Germline V CDR1 and CDR2: SGHDN, FVKESK. V shed 2 bases and J shed 4 bases, with 9 bases lying between them. This CDR3 has 15 amino acids. The CDR3: CASSQRSLGANVLTF. The DNA of the CDR3 is TGTGCCAGCAGCCAACGGAGTCTGGGGGCCAACGTCCTGACTTTC. The full variable domain, with the rest looked up from reference TRBV14 and TRBJ2-6, is EAGVTQFPSHSVIEKGQTVTLRCDPISGHDNLYWYRRVMGKEIKFLLHFVKESKQDESGMPNNRFLAERTGGTYSTLKVQPAELEDSGVYFCASSQRSLGANVLTFGAGSRLTVL.

The V gene is TRBV20-1, the J gene TRBJ2-7, with D maybe TRBD1 (5 bases). Trimming left V 5 bases short and J 3 bases short, with 8 bases between. CDR1 DFQATT and CDR2 SNEGSKA come from the germline V gene (reference sequence). The CDR3 is 11 amino acids. The CDR3 DNA reads TGCAGTGCTTCGACAGTCTACGAGCAGTACTTC. Translation gives CSASTVYEQYF.

The chain joins TRBV29-1 to TRBJ2-5; 9 bases align to TRBD1. CDR1 SQVTM and CDR2 ANQGSEA come from the germline V gene. V trimming: 4 bases; J trimming: 4 bases; junction bases outside the gene matches: 7. The CDR3 is 14 residues long. The CDR3 region is CSVGRTGAGETQYF. In DNA form, the CDR3 reads TGCAGCGTTGGCCGGACAGGGGCAGGAGAGACCCAGTACTTC. Supplemented by reference TRBV29-1 and TRBJ2-5, the full variable domain reads SAVISQKPSRDICQRGTSLTIQCQVDSQVTMMFWYRQQPGQSLTLIATANQGSEATYESGFVIDKFPISRPNLTFSTLTVSNMSPEDSSIYLCSVGRTGAGETQYFGPGTRLLVL.

V gene TRBV5-6 combines with J gene TRBJ2-2, with D unclear. With 0 bases removed from V and 7 bases from J, the gap between germline ends came to 10 bases. This CDR3 spans 14 amino acids. The germline gives CDR1 SGHDT, CDR2 YYEEEE. In nucleotides, the CDR3 is TGTGCCAGCAGCTTGGTGGGGTCCGACGGGGAGCTGTTTTTT. It translates to CASSLVGSDGELFF.

This chain joins TRBV11-2 and TRBJ2-7; the D gene is possibly TRBD1 (5 bases). Germline V gene data show CDR1 as SGHAT and CDR2 as FQNNGV. The length of the CDR3 is 15 residues. Trimming stripped 5 bases from V and 0 bases from J, with 14 bases between. The CDR3 here is CASSVGVRSSYEQYF. As DNA, the CDR3 is TGTGCCAGCAGCGTAGGGGTCAGGAGCTCCTACGAGCAGTACTTC. The full variable domain, with the rest looked up from reference TRBV11-2 and TRBJ2-7, is EAGVAQSPRYKIIEKRQSVAFWCNPISGHATLYWYQQILGQGPKLLIQFQNNGVVDDSQLPKDRFSAERLKGVDSTLKIQPAKLEDSAVYLCASSVGVRSSYEQYFGPGTRLTVT.